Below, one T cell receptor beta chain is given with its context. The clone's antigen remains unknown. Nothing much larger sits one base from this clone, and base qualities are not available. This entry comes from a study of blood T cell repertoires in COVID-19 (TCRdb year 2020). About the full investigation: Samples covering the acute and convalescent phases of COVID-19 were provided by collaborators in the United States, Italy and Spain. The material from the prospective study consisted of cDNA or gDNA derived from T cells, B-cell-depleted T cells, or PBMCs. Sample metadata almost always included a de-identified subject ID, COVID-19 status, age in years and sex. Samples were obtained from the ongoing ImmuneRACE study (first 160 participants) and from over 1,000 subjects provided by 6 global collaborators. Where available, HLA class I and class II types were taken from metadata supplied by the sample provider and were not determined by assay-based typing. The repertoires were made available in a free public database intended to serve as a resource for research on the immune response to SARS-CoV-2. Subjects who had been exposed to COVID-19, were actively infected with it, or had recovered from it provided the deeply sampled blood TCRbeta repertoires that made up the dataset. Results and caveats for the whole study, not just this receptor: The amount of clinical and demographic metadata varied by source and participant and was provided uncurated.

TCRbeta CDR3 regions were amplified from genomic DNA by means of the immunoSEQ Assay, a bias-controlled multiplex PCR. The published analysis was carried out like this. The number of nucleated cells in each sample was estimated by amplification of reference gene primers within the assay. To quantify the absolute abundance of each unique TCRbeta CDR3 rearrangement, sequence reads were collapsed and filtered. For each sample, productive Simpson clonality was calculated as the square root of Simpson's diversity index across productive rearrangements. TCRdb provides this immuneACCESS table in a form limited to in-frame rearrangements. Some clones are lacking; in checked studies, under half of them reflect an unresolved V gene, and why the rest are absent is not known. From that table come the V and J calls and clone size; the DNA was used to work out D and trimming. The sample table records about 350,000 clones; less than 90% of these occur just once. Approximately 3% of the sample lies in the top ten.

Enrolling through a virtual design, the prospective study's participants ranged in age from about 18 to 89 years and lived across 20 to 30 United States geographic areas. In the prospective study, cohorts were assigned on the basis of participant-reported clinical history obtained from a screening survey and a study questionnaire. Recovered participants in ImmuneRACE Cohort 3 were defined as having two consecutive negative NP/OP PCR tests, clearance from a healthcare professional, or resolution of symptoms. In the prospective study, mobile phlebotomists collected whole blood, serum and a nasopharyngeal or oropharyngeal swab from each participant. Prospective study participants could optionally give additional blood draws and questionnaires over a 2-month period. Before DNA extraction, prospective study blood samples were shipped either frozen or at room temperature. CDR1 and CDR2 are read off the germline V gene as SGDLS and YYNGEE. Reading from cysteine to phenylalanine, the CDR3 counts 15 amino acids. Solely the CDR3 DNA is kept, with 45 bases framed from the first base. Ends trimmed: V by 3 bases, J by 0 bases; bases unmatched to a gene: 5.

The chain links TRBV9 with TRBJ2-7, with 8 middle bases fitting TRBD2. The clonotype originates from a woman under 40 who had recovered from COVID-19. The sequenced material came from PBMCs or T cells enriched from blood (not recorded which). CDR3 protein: CASSESGTSSYEQYF. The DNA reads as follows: TGTGCCAGCAGCGAATCCGGGACTAGCTCCTACGAGCAGTACTTC.